This T cell receptor beta chain stems from a study of T cell repertoires in cytomegalovirus infection. Findings and caveats of the study: It was HLA-C-restricted CMV-specific TCR beta clonotypes that dominated the response ex vivo.

In TCRdb, the reads were re-called with MiXCR into one record per CDR3 protein. There are 65,000 to 95,000 distinct CDR3 sequences in the sample; roughly 3.6% occur only once, and approximately 4.3% lies in the top ten. This clonotype was counted a few times. Its antigen is unknown. The CDR3 consists of 13 residues. V lost 5 bases, J lost 6 bases, and 14 bases lay in between. The source is a human donor in good health (CMV status not recorded). Some clones in this sample may be carry-over from other donors' samples. This chain links TRBV12-3 or TRBV12-4 with TRBJ2-7, with no clear D. The specimen was PBMCs. CDR3 DNA sequence: TGTGCCAGCAGTCCTATATCTATGGGCGAGCAGTACTTC. This translates into CASSPISMGEQYF.